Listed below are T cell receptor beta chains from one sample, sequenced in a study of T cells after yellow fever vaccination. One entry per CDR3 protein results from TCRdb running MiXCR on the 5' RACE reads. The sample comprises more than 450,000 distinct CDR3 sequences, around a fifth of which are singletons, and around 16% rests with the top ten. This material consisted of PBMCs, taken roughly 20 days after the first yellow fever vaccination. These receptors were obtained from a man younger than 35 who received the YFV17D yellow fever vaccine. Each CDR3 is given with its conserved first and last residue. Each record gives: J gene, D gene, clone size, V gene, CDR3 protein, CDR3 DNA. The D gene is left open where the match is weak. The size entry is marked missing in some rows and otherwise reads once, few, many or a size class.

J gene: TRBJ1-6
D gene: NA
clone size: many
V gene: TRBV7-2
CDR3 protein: CASSFRTSSSYNSPLHF
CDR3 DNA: TGTGCCAGCAGCTTCAGGACCAGTAGCTCCTATAATTCACCCCTCCACTTT

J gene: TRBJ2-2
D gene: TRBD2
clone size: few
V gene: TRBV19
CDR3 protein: CASSTRSGTGGNTGELFF
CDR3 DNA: TGTGCCAGTAGTACCCGATCGGGGACGGGGGGAAACACCGGGGAGCTGTTTTTT

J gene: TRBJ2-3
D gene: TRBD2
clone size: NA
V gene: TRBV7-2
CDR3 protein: CASSYTGGLSTDTQYF
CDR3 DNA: TGTGCCAGCAGTTATACGGGGGGGCTGAGCACAGATACGCAGTATTTT

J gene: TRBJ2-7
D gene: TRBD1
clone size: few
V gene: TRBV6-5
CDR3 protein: CASSYSGQGSYEQYF
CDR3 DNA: TGTGCCAGCAGTTACTCGGGACAGGGATCCTACGAGCAGTACTTC

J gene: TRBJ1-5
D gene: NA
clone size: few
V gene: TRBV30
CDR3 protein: CAWSEGRLQPQHF
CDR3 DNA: TGTGCCTGGAGTGAAGGCAGGCTTCAGCCCCAGCATTTT

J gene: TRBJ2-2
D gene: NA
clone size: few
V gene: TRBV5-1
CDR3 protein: CASFVGIRDTGELFF
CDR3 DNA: TGCGCCAGCTTCGTAGGGATTCGGGACACCGGGGAGCTGTTTTTT

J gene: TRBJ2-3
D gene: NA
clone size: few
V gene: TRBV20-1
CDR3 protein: CSAINGGTDTQYF
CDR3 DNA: TGCAGTGCTATCAACGGGGGAACAGATACGCAGTATTTT

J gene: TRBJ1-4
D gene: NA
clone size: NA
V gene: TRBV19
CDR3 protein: CASSTVFPNEKLFF
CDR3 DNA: TGTGCCAGTAGTACCGTATTCCCTAATGAAAAACTGTTTTTT

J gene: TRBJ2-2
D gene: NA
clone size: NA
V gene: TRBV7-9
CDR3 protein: CASSSTVYRTGELFF
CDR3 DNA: TGTGCCAGCAGCTCGACAGTTTATCGAACCGGGGAGCTGTTTTTT

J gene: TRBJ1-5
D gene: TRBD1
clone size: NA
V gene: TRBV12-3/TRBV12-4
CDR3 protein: CASTSTGTGNQPQHF
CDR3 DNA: TGTGCCAGCACGTCGACAGGGACCGGCAATCAGCCCCAGCATTTT

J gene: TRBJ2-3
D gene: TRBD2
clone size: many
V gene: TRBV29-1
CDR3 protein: CSAGTSGTDTQYF
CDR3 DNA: TGCAGCGCCGGGACTAGCGGCACAGATACGCAGTATTTT

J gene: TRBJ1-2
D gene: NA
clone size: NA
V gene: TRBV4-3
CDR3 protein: CASSQASTVNYGYTF
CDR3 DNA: TGCGCCAGCAGCCAAGCATCGACAGTTAACTATGGCTACACCTTC

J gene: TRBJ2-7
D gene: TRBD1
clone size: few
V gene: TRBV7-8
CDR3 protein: CASGPRDSLYEQYF
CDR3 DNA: TGTGCCAGCGGACCCCGGGACAGCCTCTACGAGCAGTACTTC

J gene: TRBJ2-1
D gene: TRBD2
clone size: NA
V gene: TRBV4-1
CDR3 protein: CASSDKVPGTNYNEQFF
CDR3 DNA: TGCGCCAGCAGCGATAAGGTCCCCGGGACTAACTACAATGAGCAGTTCTTC

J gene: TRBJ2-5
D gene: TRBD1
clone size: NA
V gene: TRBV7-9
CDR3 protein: CASSLGQGDQETQYF
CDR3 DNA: TGTGCCAGCAGCTTAGGACAGGGGGACCAAGAGACCCAGTACTTC

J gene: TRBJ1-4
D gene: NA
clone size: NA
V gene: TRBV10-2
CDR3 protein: CASSDPGGDGEKLFF
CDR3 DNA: TGCGCCAGCAGTGACCCCGGGGGGGACGGGGAAAAACTGTTTTTT

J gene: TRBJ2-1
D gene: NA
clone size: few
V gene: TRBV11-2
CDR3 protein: CASSLRGGLGSHERVQFF
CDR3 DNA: TGTGCCAGCAGCTTACGGGGCGGGTTGGGATCCCATGAGAGGGTCCAGTTCTTC

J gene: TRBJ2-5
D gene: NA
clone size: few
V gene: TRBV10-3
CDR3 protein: CAISPRAWETQYF
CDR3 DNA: TGTGCCATCAGTCCCAGAGCGTGGGAGACCCAGTACTTC